This entry describes one T cell receptor (beta chain). The germline CDR1 and CDR2 sequences are SNHLY and FYNNEI. Losses at the gene ends were 1 base for V and 2 bases for J; bases not matched to a gene: 5. The CDR3 is 16 amino acids. The data originate from a study of preoperative IRX-2 immunotherapy in early breast cancer. Treatment denoted: preoperative locoregional IRX-2 cytokine immunotherapy. Samples came from a phase Ib trial of preoperative locoregional IRX-2 cytokine immunotherapy. Sequencing used immunoSEQ multiplex PCR; TCRdb keeps in-frame clones, though not all of them. The sample holds about 62,000 clones, roughly 94% seen once.

The chain combines TRBV2 with TRBJ2-3, with TRBD2 matching over 8 bases. This TCR came from a human donor with breast cancer. The sample was taken from a patient treated with IRX-2 immunotherapy. The DNA of the CDR3 is TGTGCCAGCAGTGAAGGTCCGGGACTAGTCACAGATACGCAGTATTTT. Amino acid sequence: CASSEGPGLVTDTQYF.